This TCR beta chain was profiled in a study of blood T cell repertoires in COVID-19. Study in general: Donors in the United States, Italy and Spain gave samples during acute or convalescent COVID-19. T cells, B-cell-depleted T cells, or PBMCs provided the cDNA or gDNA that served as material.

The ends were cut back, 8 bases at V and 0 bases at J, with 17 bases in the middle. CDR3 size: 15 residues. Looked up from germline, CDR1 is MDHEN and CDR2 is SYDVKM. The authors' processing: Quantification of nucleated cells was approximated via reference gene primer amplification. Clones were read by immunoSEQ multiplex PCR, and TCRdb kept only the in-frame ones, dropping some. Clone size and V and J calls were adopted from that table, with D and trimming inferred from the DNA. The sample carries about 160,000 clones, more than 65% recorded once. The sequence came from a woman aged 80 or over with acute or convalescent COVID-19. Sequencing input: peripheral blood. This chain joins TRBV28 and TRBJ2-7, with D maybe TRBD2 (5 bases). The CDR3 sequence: CASFRRMGSSYEQYF. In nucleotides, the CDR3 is TGTGCCAGCTTTCGGCGGATGGGGAGCTCCTACGAGCAGTACTTC.